Reported below is one TCR beta chain. Antigen specificity is unknown. Repertoires were generated with immunoSEQ multiplex PCR, while TCRdb's copy carries only in-frame clones and drops some. The data hold some 2,500,000 clones, with 80% to 95% observed a single time. This sample is part of a study of shared clonotypes between healthy human individuals. Findings and limits, study-wide: Sequencing depth was expected to affect clonotype sharing among donors. Collection of samples was limited to blood; tissue repertoires likely differ. The genetic and exposure-history diversity represented was limited by few donors.

The split of CD4+ cells yielded CD45RA+ naive and CD45RA-negative memory subsets. The receptor's source is a man between 18 and 29 years old in good health. Some clones in this sample may be carry-over from other donors' samples. Sequencing used naive CD4+ T cells from PBMCs. The subset was: CD45RA+ positively selected.

CDR3 in amino acids: CASSSSLNTEAFF. DNA of the CDR3: TGTGCCAGCTCCTCGTCCTTGAACACTGAAGCTTTCTTT. The rearrangement joins TRBV6-6 to TRBJ1-1; D unclear. The V gene's germline CDR1 is MNHNY and CDR2 SVGAGI (reference sequence). This CDR3 has 13 residues. V lost 8 bases and J lost 0, with 10 bases in between.